These 21 T cell receptor beta chains share one sample of origin, sequenced in a study of cytomegalovirus exposure and HLA in healthy donors. The PCR made use of 60 Vbeta and 13 Jbeta primers. Sequencing was performed with immunoSEQ multiplex PCR; in TCRdb, only in-frame clones are kept and a portion is missing. The table shows roughly 120,000 clones, with roughly three quarters occurring only once. Sequenced material: PBMCs. The receptors derive from a man aged 30-40 years in good health and CMV-seropositive.

The V and J genes are TRBV7-3 and TRBJ2-7; TRBD1 aligns across 9 bases. The length of the CDR3 is 15 residues. The V segment lost 1 base and the J segment 7 bases; nucleotides outside the gene matches: 8. The germline V gene encodes CDR1 SGHTA and CDR2 FQGTGA. As DNA, the CDR3 is TGTGCCAGCAGCTTAAGTGGGACAGGGACGGGAGAGCAGTACTTC. Its translation is CASSLSGTGTGEQYF.

The chain joins TRBV7-2 to TRBJ2-7, with D tentatively TRBD2 (6 bases). V was cut by 7 bases and J by 7 bases, with 17 bases left in between. Germline V gives CDR1 SGHTA, CDR2 FQGNSA. CDR3 length: 13 residues. The CDR3 bases are TGTGCCAGCAACATCGGGGGAGTAAGGGAGCAGTACTTC. It translates to CASNIGGVREQYF.

J is TRBJ2-6 and V is TRBV27; 7 positions match TRBD1. This CDR3 is built from 18 residues. Germline V gene data show CDR1 as MNHEY and CDR2 as SMNVEV (reference sequence). The V segment lost 6 bases and the J segment 0 bases; nucleotides outside the gene matches: 11. The CDR3 is CASRGQVSIRSGANVLTF. DNA for the CDR3: TGTGCCAGCAGAGGACAGGTCTCCATTCGCTCTGGGGCCAACGTCCTGACTTTC. The complete variable domain, with remaining parts taken from reference TRBV27 and TRBJ2-6, reads EAQVTQNPRYLITVTGKKLTVTCSQNMNHEYMSWYRQDPGLGLRQIYYSMNVEVTDKGDVPEGYKVSRKEKRNFPLILESPSPNQTSLYFCASRGQVSIRSGANVLTFGAGSRLTVL.

CDR3: CASTLLGGGGGTQYF. The CDR3 coding sequence is TGTGCCAGCACCCTACTGGGGGGCGGGGGCGGGACGCAGTATTTT. The rearrangement uses TRBV2 and TRBJ2-3; TRBD2 is a possible D gene (7 bases). V gave up 7 bases and J gave up 9 bases, with 23 bases separating them. The V gene's germline CDR1 is SNHLY and CDR2 FYNNEI. The CDR3 runs to 15 residues.

The chain uses TRBV2 and TRBJ2-3; TRBD2 matches at 11 bases. Per germline, CDR1 SNHLY and CDR2 FYNNEI. Trimming at V came to 4 bases and at J to 1 base, leaving 1 base not matched to a gene. The CDR3 is 15 residues long. The CDR3 is CASSVSGGGTDTQYF. CDR3 nucleotides: TGTGCCAGCAGTGTTAGCGGGGGGGGCACAGATACGCAGTATTTT.

This clone was seen just once. The chain uses TRBV29-1 and TRBJ2-7; D might be TRBD1 (6 bases). CDR1 is SQVTM and CDR2 is ANQGSEA in the germline V gene. Between the trimmed V and J ends, which lost 2 bases and 2 bases, there was a span of 16 bases. There are 15 residues in the CDR3. CDR3 loop: CSVEMAPGVPYEQYF. The CDR3 DNA is TGCAGCGTTGAAATGGCGCCAGGGGTCCCCTACGAGCAGTACTTC.

The chain couples TRBV19 to TRBJ2-3; 7 nucleotides match TRBD2. This CDR3 region has 14 residues. The J segment lost 0 bases and the V segment lost 5 bases, leaving 2 bases of the junction unmatched. Germline V gene lookup returns CDR1 LNHDA and CDR2 SQIVND (reference sequence). The CDR3 is CASSPRGSTDTQYF. The DNA of the CDR3 is TGTGCCAGTAGTCCGCGGGGGAGCACAGATACGCAGTATTTT.

The gene calls are TRBV19 and TRBJ1-3, with D tentatively TRBD1 (6 bases). Germline V gives CDR1 LNHDA, CDR2 SQIVND (reference sequence). This CDR3 has 15 amino acids. Trimming took off 6 bases at V and 4 bases at J, with 16 bases between the two ends. The CDR3 here is CASRQGPVSGNTIYF. CDR3 nucleotides: TGTGCCAGTAGGCAGGGGCCCGTCTCGGGAAACACCATATATTTT.

This clone was detected only once. The chain recombines TRBV30 with TRBJ2-5; D might be TRBD1 (6 bases). CDR1 is GTSNPN, CDR2 SVGIG, per germline (reference sequence). This CDR3 comprises 13 residues. Trimming took off 2 bases at V and 5 bases at J, with 12 bases between the two ends. The CDR3 reads CAWSTGLSETQYF. The CDR3, as DNA: TGTGCCTGGAGTACAGGGCTTTCCGAGACCCAGTACTTC.

The chain uses TRBV5-1 and TRBJ2-3, with 10 bases lining up with TRBD1. The CDR3 is 13 amino acids. Per germline, CDR1 SGHRS and CDR2 YFSETQ. Trimming removed 0 bases from V and 8 bases from J; junction bases left unmatched: 0. The CDR3 region has the DNA TGCGCCAGCAGCTTGGGGACAGGGGGTACGCAGTATTTT. As protein: CASSLGTGGTQYF.

This clone occurred a few times. The gene calls are TRBV25-1 and TRBJ1-1; no clear D gene. Germline CDR1 and CDR2: MGHDK and SYGVNS. The CDR3 has 13 residues. Deletions cut 0 bases from V and 14 bases from J, with 16 bases between. The CDR3 sequence is CASSEYKDSERFF. The CDR3 nucleotides are TGTGCCAGCAGTGAATATAAAGACTCCGAGAGGTTCTTT. Combining the CDR3 with reference TRBV25-1 and TRBJ1-1 gives the whole variable domain EADIYQTPRYLVIGTGKKITLECSQTMGHDKMYWYQQDPGMELHLIHYSYGVNSTEKGDLSSESTVSRIRTEHFPLTLESARPSHTSQYLCASSEYKDSERFFGQGTRLTVV.

The chain combines TRBV25-1 with TRBJ2-7, with 8 positions matching TRBD1. After removal of 4 bases from V and 5 bases from J, the junction contained 7 bases not matched to a gene. Germline CDR1 and CDR2: MGHDK and SYGVNS. The CDR3 contains 14 residues. The CDR3 spells CASSATGAGNEQYF. The CDR3 coding sequence is TGTGCCAGCAGTGCGACAGGGGCCGGGAACGAGCAGTACTTC.

V usage is TRBV14 and J usage is TRBJ1-2, with 7 bases identical to TRBD1. The junction had 7 bases not matched to a gene; V was cut back by 1 base and J by 2 bases. Germline-derived CDR1 and CDR2 are SGHDN and FVKESK. CDR3 length: 16 residues. CDR3 sequence reads: CASSQADRPPNYGYTF. The CDR3 nucleotides read TGTGCCAGCAGCCAAGCGGACAGGCCACCAAACTATGGCTACACCTTC.

The chain combines TRBV27 with TRBJ1-2, with D possibly matching TRBD1 (5 bases). The germline V gene has CDR1 MNHEY and CDR2 SMNVEV (reference sequence). The CDR3 length is 15 residues. Deletions cut 0 bases from V and 4 bases from J, with 12 bases between. CDR3 region: CASSLSRQTFYGYTF. The DNA for the CDR3 is TGTGCCAGCAGTTTATCACGACAGACTTTCTATGGCTACACCTTC.

On this clone itself: The junction does not match germline at one end; this may be a read error. The V gene is TRBV7-7, the J gene TRBJ2-2; 15 bases map to TRBD2. The CDR3 runs to 19 residues. Germline-derived CDR1 and CDR2 are SSHAT and FNYEAQ (reference sequence). The CDR3 is CASSPLPGLAGGSTGELFF. The CDR3 DNA sequence: TGTGCTAGCAGCCCGTTACCGGGACTAGCGGGGGGAAGCACCGGGGAGCTGTTTTTT. Based on the CDR3 plus reference TRBV7-7 and TRBJ2-2, the full variable domain is GAGVSQSPRYKVTKRGQDVTLRCDPISSHATLYWYQQALGQGPEFLTYFNYEAQPDKSGLPSDRFSAERPEGSISTLTIQRTEQRDSAMYRCASSPLPGLAGGSTGELFFGEGSRLTVL.

The chain has TRBV12-5 and TRBJ2-7, with 8 positions matching TRBD1. Germline V gene data show CDR1 as LGHNT and CDR2 as FRNRAP. There are 15 residues in the CDR3. Losses at the gene ends were 2 bases for V and 5 bases for J; bases not matched to a gene: 8. CDR3: CASGLSQGAYHEQYF. Written as DNA, the CDR3 is TGTGCTAGTGGTTTGTCCCAGGGGGCGTACCACGAGCAGTACTTC. Based on the CDR3 plus reference TRBV12-5 and TRBJ2-7, the full variable domain is DARVTQTPRHKVTEMGQEVTMRCQPILGHNTVFWYRQTMMQGLELLAYFRNRAPLDDSGMPKDRFSAEMPDATLATLKIQPSEPRDSAVYFCASGLSQGAYHEQYFGPGTRLTVT.

The V gene is TRBV25-1, the J gene TRBJ2-1, with TRBD2 matching 7 bases. This CDR3 contains 15 residues. Germline values: CDR1 MGHDK, CDR2 SYGVNS. V lost 3 bases and J lost 6; bases outside the gene matches: 8. The CDR3 loop reads CASSEPGLLGNEQFF. The CDR3 nucleotides read TGTGCCAGCAGTGAGCCGGGACTACTGGGCAATGAGCAGTTCTTC.

The chain employs TRBV4-2 and TRBJ2-3; weak D call: TRBD1 (5 bases). Germline V gene lookup returns CDR1 LGHNA and CDR2 YNFKEQ. The CDR3 loop spans 17 amino acids. The V gene lost 0 bases and the J gene lost 0 bases, with 13 bases spanning the gap. The CDR3 is CASSQEGVSSSTDTQYF. The CDR3 DNA follows: TGTGCCAGCAGCCAAGAAGGGGTTTCCTCTAGCACAGATACGCAGTATTTT.

This clone occurred a few times. This chain joins TRBV4-3 and TRBJ2-7; 9 bases are shared with TRBD1. Losses at the gene ends were 0 bases for V and 4 bases for J; bases not matched to a gene: 4. CDR1 is LGHNA, CDR2 YSLEER, per germline. This CDR3 spans 15 amino acids. The CDR3 DNA reads TGCGCCAGCAGCCAAGAACGGGACAGGGTATACGAGCAGTACTTC. Protein sequence: CASSQERDRVYEQYF.

This clone was seen just once. CDR3 sequence (DNA): TGTGCCAGCAGTTACAGCAACTCCTACGAGCAGTACTTC. This codes for CASSYSNSYEQYF. The chain is built from TRBV5-6 and TRBJ2-7; D is unclear. Germline assignment: CDR1 SGHDT and CDR2 YYEEEE. The CDR3 consists of 13 residues. V was clipped by 5 bases and J by 0 bases, with 9 bases between them.

The V call is TRBV4-1, the J call TRBJ2-1, with TRBD1 matching 8 bases. Germline V gene sequence: CDR1 MGHRA, CDR2 YSYEKL. This CDR3 has 13 residues. J gave up 8 bases and V 0 bases, and 0 bases lay outside the gene matches. The CDR3 loop reads CASSQETGDEQFF. The CDR3 DNA reads as TGCGCCAGCAGCCAAGAGACAGGGGATGAGCAGTTCTTC.